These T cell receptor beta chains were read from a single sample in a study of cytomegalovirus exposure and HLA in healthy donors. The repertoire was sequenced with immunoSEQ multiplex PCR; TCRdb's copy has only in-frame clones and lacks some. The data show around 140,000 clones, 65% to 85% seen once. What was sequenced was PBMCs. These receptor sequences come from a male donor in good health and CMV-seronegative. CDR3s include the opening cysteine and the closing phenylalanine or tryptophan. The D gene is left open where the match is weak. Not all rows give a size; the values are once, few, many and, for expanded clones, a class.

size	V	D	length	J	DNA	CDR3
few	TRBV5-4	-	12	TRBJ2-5	TGTGCCAGCAGGGAGGGGTCGGAGACCCAGTACTTC	CASREGSETQYF
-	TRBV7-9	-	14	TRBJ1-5	TGTGCCAGCAGCTTAGGGACTGAAGATCAGCCCCAGCATTTT	CASSLGTEDQPQHF
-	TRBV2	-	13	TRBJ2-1	TGTGCCAGCAGTGTACCAGTCTACAATGAGCAGTTCTTC	CASSVPVYNEQFF
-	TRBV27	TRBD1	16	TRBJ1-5	TGTGCCAGCAGTTTAGCTGGGCAGGGGGGCAATCAGCCCCAGCATTTT	CASSLAGQGGNQPQHF
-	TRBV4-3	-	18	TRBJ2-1	TGCGCCAGGGTCTCGTCGGCGGGATCCTCGTTCGGGTACAATGAGCAGTTCTTC	CARVSSAGSSFGYNEQFF
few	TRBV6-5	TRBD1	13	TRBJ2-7	TGTGCCAGCAGGAAACAGGGGGCTCACGAGCAGTACTTC	CASRKQGAHEQYF
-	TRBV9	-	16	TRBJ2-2	TGTGCCAGCAGCGTAGAAGACACCCCGAACACCGGGGAGCTGTTTTTT	CASSVEDTPNTGELFF
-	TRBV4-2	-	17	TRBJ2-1	TGTGCCAGCAGCCAAGATTTGCTAGCACTTAACTACAATGAGCAGTTCTTC	CASSQDLLALNYNEQFF
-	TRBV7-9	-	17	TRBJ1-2	TGTGCCAGCAGCTTAGCGCGGGGGGACGGACGTAACTATGGCTACACCTTC	CASSLARGDGRNYGYTF
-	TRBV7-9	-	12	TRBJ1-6	TGTGCCAGCAGCTTATCTAGTTCACCCCTCCACTTT	CASSLSSSPLHF
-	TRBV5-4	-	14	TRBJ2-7	TGTGCCAGCAGCTACGAGGGCGCAGAAGACGAGCAGTACTTC	CASSYEGAEDEQYF
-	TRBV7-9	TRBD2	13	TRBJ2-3	TGTGCCAGCAGCCCTAGCGGGAGAGATACGCAGTATTTT	CASSPSGRDTQYF
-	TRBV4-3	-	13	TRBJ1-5	TGCGCCAGCAGCCCACAGGTAGATCAGCCCCAGCATTTT	CASSPQVDQPQHF
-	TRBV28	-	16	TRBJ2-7	TGTGCCAGCAGTTCCGCAGGGACTTTCCACTCCTACGAGCAGTACTTC	CASSSAGTFHSYEQYF
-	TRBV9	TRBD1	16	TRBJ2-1	TGTGCCAGCAGCGTAGGTGGGACAGGAATCTACAATGAGCAGTTCTTC	CASSVGGTGIYNEQFF
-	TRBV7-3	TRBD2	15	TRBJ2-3	TGTGCCAGCAGGGGAGAGCTAGCGGGACCAGATACGCAGTATTTT	CASRGELAGPDTQYF
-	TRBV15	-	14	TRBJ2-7	TGTGCCACCAGCGCCCGATACGAGCGATACGAGCAGTACTTC	CATSARYERYEQYF
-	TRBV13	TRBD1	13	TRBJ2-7	TGTGCCAGCACCTTTGGCAGGGGGTACGAGCAGTACTTC	CASTFGRGYEQYF
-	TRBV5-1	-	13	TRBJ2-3	TGCGCCAGCAGCTCAGAAACCTTGGATACGCAGTATTTT	CASSSETLDTQYF
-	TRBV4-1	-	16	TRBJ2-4	TGCGCCAGCAGCCCCCAGCTGACTCTACCCAAAAACATTCAGTACTTC	CASSPQLTLPKNIQYF
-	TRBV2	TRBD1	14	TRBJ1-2	TGTGCCAGCAGTGGACAGGGGCGAGACTATGGCTACACCTTC	CASSGQGRDYGYTF
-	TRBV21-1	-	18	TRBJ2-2	TGTGCCAGCAGCAAAGGTGGTCTAGCGGGAGAGAACACCGGGGAGCTGTTTTTT	CASSKGGLAGENTGELFF
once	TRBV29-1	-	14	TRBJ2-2	TGCAGCGTGGGGGGGACACCCGAACCCGGGGAGCTGTTTTTT	CSVGGTPEPGELFF
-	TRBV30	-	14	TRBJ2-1	TGTGCCTCCACCTTCGCGAGCTCCTACAATGAGCAGTTCTTC	CASTFASSYNEQFF
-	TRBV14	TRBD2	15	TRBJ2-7	TGTGCCAGCAGCCAAGCTCTAGCGGGAGTCCACGAGCAGTACTTC	CASSQALAGVHEQYF
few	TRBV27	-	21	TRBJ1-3	TGTGCCAGCAGTTTCCTCAGGCCGACAGGCCAACTTCAAGACTCTGGAAACACCATATATTTT	CASSFLRPTGQLQDSGNTIYF
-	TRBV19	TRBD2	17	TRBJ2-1	TGTGCCAGTAGTATCTTAGCGGGTCCTAGCTCCTACAATGAGCAGTTCTTC	CASSILAGPSSYNEQFF
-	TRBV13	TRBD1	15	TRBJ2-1	TGTGCCAGCAGCTCGACAGGGGTCAAGGACAATGAGCAGTTCTTC	CASSSTGVKDNEQFF
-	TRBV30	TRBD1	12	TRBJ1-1	TGTGCCTGGACCTGGACAGGGAACGAAGCTTTCTTT	CAWTWTGNEAFF
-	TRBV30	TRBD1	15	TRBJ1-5	TGTGCCTGGAGGGCCGGGACAGGGGAAGCTCAGCCCCAGCATTTT	CAWRAGTGEAQPQHF
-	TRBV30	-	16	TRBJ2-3	TGTGCCTGGAGTTGGGGAGCGGTGAGGGGCACAGATACGCAGTATTTT	CAWSWGAVRGTDTQYF
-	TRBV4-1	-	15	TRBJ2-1	TGCGCCAGCAGCCCTAGCACGGGGGACTACAATGAGCAGTTCTTC	CASSPSTGDYNEQFF
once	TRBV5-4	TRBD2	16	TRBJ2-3	TGTGCCAGCAGCTCGGGACTAGCGGCCAGCACAGATACGCAGTATTTT	CASSSGLAASTDTQYF
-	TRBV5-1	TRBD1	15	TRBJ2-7	TGCGCCAGCAGCCGGCCGAGACAGGGGGCCCACGAGCAGTACTTC	CASSRPRQGAHEQYF
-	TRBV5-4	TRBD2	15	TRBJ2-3	TGTGCCAGCAGCTTTGGACTAGCGAGCGCAGATACGCAGTATTTT	CASSFGLASADTQYF
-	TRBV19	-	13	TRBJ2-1	TGTGCCAGTGGTTTTAGCTCCTACAATGAGCAGTTCTTC	CASGFSSYNEQFF
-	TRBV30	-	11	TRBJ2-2	TGTGCCTGTGTTATCACCGGGGAGCTGTTTTTT	CACVITGELFF
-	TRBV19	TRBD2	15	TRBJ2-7	TGTGCCAGTACCCCGACTAGCGGGAGTTTTTACGAGCAGTACTTC	CASTPTSGSFYEQYF
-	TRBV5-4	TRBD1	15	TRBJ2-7	TGTGCCAGCAGCACTGACAGGGGTGGGTCCTACGAGCAGTACTTC	CASSTDRGGSYEQYF
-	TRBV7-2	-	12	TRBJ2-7	TGTGCCAGCAGCTGGGCCTCGAAGGAGCAGTACTTC	CASSWASKEQYF